Many counts were recorded for the clone carrying this T cell receptor (beta chain). This sample is part of a study of regulatory T cells in long-lasting Graves disease. Construction of the TCR beta libraries employed iRepertoire HTBI primers in conjunction with Arm-PCR of CDR3 regions. TCRdb recomputed calls from the multiplex PCR reads with MiXCR, one row per CDR3 protein. The sample lists fewer than 650,000 distinct CDR3 sequences; less than 20% were seen once. Time point: newly diagnosed GD, antithyroid drugs for less than 3 months. There was RNA extracted from PBMCs, and the TCR library was made from it. CDR3 length: 14 residues. Germline loops: CDR1 MDHEN, CDR2 SYDVKM. V dropped 8 bases and J dropped 2 bases, with 13 bases sitting between them. A further study also used this sample, focusing on T cells in Graves' hyperthyroidism and ophthalmopathy.

The V gene is TRBV28, the J gene TRBJ1-5, with unresolved D. This clonotype was obtained from a woman younger than 45 with Graves disease. The sequencing here drew on peripheral blood mononuclear cells (PBMCs), taken at new diagnosis, from a patient treated with antithyroid drugs. The CDR3 loop reads CASGDEGGNQPQHF. In nucleotides, the CDR3 is TGTGCCAGCGGGGATGAGGGAGGCAATCAGCCCCAGCATTTT.